These T cell receptor beta chains were read from a single sample in a study of blood T cell repertoires in COVID-19. Clones were read by immunoSEQ multiplex PCR, and TCRdb kept only the in-frame ones, dropping some. The sample has a few hundred thousand clones, nearly 90% seen once; the top ten hold around 10%. Sequenced input: peripheral blood. The receptors originated from a woman aged 25 to 39 with COVID-19, enrolled during active disease. The CDR3 runs from the conserved cysteine through the conserved F or W. A D gene is named only where the DNA matches it firmly. A row's size may be missing; if present it is once, few, many or a size class.

abundance: -; j_gene: TRBJ1-3; d_gene: -; v_gene: TRBV7-9; CDR3aa: CASSLGRVAGGNTIYF; CDR3nt: TGTGCCAGCAGCTTAGGACGGGTCGCGGGAGGAAACACCATATATTTT
abundance: -; j_gene: TRBJ1-2; d_gene: TRBD1; v_gene: TRBV5-1; CDR3aa: CASSMAPGQSYGYTF; CDR3nt: TGCGCCAGCAGCATGGCACCGGGACAGTCCTATGGCTACACCTTC
abundance: -; j_gene: TRBJ1-5; d_gene: -; v_gene: TRBV28; CDR3aa: CASSSPPGSNQPQHF; CDR3nt: TGTGCCAGCAGTTCCCCCCCAGGGAGCAATCAGCCCCAGCATTTT
abundance: few; j_gene: TRBJ2-3; d_gene: -; v_gene: TRBV5-1; CDR3aa: CASSLAQLTSTDTQYF; CDR3nt: TGCGCCAGCAGCTTGGCACAGCTAACTAGCACAGATACGCAGTATTTT
abundance: few; j_gene: TRBJ1-1; d_gene: -; v_gene: TRBV5-1; CDR3aa: CASSLGQEAEAFF; CDR3nt: TGCGCCAGCAGCTTGGGACAGGAGGCTGAAGCTTTCTTT
abundance: -; j_gene: TRBJ1-2; d_gene: -; v_gene: TRBV15; CDR3aa: CATSTKTIGEIFNYGYTF; CDR3nt: TGTGCCACCAGCACGAAGACAATAGGCGAAATATTTAACTATGGCTACACCTTC
abundance: once; j_gene: TRBJ2-1; d_gene: TRBD1; v_gene: TRBV19; CDR3aa: CASSQAGDRGEQFF; CDR3nt: TGTGCCAGTAGCCAGGCCGGGGACAGAGGTGAGCAGTTCTTC
abundance: once; j_gene: TRBJ1-2; d_gene: -; v_gene: TRBV25-1; CDR3aa: CASSEDSAAIYGYTF; CDR3nt: TGTGCCAGCAGTGAGGACAGCGCCGCGATCTATGGCTACACCTTC
abundance: -; j_gene: TRBJ1-4; d_gene: -; v_gene: TRBV5-1; CDR3aa: CASSLVAGVASTNEKLFF; CDR3nt: TGCGCCAGCAGCTTGGTGGCAGGGGTGGCTTCAACTAATGAAAAACTGTTTTTT
abundance: -; j_gene: TRBJ2-1; d_gene: -; v_gene: TRBV19; CDR3aa: CASSTEWSIAYNEQFF; CDR3nt: TGTGCCAGTAGTACCGAGTGGAGTATTGCCTACAATGAGCAGTTCTTC
abundance: -; j_gene: TRBJ2-4; d_gene: TRBD1; v_gene: TRBV2; CDR3aa: CASKATGSAKNIQYF; CDR3nt: TGTGCCAGCAAGGCGACAGGGTCGGCCAAAAACATTCAGTACTTC
abundance: -; j_gene: TRBJ1-5; d_gene: TRBD1; v_gene: TRBV12-3/TRBV12-4; CDR3aa: CASSLGQGAHF; CDR3nt: TGTGCCAGCAGTCTTGGGCAGGGGGCCCATTTT
abundance: -; j_gene: TRBJ2-3; d_gene: -; v_gene: TRBV15; CDR3aa: CATSRDQAPGDTQYF; CDR3nt: TGTGCCACCAGCAGAGATCAAGCCCCCGGAGATACGCAGTATTTT
abundance: -; j_gene: TRBJ2-3; d_gene: -; v_gene: TRBV21-1; CDR3aa: CASILDFTDTQYF; CDR3nt: TGTGCCAGCATCCTGGACTTCACAGATACGCAGTATTTT
abundance: -; j_gene: TRBJ1-2; d_gene: TRBD1; v_gene: TRBV28; CDR3aa: CASRLGTGRSSGYTF; CDR3nt: TGTGCCAGCAGACTCGGGACAGGGCGGTCCAGCGGCTACACCTTC
abundance: -; j_gene: TRBJ1-2; d_gene: -; v_gene: TRBV27; CDR3aa: CASSDRAYGYTF; CDR3nt: TGTGCCAGCTCGGACAGAGCCTATGGCTACACCTTC
abundance: -; j_gene: TRBJ2-5; d_gene: TRBD2; v_gene: TRBV7-2; CDR3aa: CASSSRRGAGETQYF; CDR3nt: TGTGCCAGCAGCTCGCGGCGGGGGGCAGGGGAGACCCAGTACTTC
abundance: -; j_gene: TRBJ2-4; d_gene: TRBD2; v_gene: TRBV11-2; CDR3aa: CASSLAGRGAKNIQYF; CDR3nt: TGTGCCAGCAGCTTAGCCGGGCGGGGGGCGAAAAACATTCAGTACTTC
abundance: -; j_gene: TRBJ1-2; d_gene: TRBD1; v_gene: TRBV19; CDR3aa: CASSTSTGGYGYTF; CDR3nt: TGTGCCAGTTCGACTTCGACAGGGGGCTATGGCTACACCTTC
abundance: -; j_gene: TRBJ1-5; d_gene: TRBD1; v_gene: TRBV18; CDR3aa: CASSPGTGGLEPQHF; CDR3nt: TGTGCCAGCTCACCTGGGACAGGGGGACTAGAGCCCCAGCATTTT
abundance: -; j_gene: TRBJ1-2; d_gene: -; v_gene: TRBV25-1; CDR3aa: CASSDSGDYGYTF; CDR3nt: TGTGCCAGCAGTGACTCAGGGGACTATGGCTACACCTTC
abundance: once; j_gene: TRBJ2-1; d_gene: TRBD2; v_gene: TRBV9; CDR3aa: CASTVGLAGKEQFF; CDR3nt: TGTGCCAGCACCGTGGGACTAGCGGGGAAAGAGCAGTTCTTC
abundance: -; j_gene: TRBJ2-7; d_gene: -; v_gene: TRBV3-1/TRBV3-2; CDR3aa: CASSQGETYEQYF; CDR3nt: TGTGCCAGCAGCCAAGGAGAGACCTACGAGCAGTACTTC
abundance: -; j_gene: TRBJ2-5; d_gene: TRBD1; v_gene: TRBV10-3; CDR3aa: CAISPGTGEGEETQYF; CDR3nt: TGTGCCATCAGCCCCGGGACAGGGGAAGGAGAAGAGACCCAGTACTTC
abundance: -; j_gene: TRBJ2-2; d_gene: TRBD2; v_gene: TRBV6-6; CDR3aa: CASSGLAGITGELFF; CDR3nt: TGTGCCAGCAGCGGACTAGCGGGGATCACCGGGGAGCTGTTTTTT
abundance: -; j_gene: TRBJ2-3; d_gene: -; v_gene: TRBV2; CDR3aa: CASSEWIASADTQYF; CDR3nt: TGTGCCAGCAGTGAATGGATAGCGAGTGCAGATACGCAGTATTTT
abundance: -; j_gene: TRBJ2-7; d_gene: -; v_gene: TRBV10-3; CDR3aa: CAISDSKPPYEQYF; CDR3nt: TGTGCCATCAGCGATTCTAAACCTCCCTACGAGCAGTACTTC
abundance: -; j_gene: TRBJ2-7; d_gene: TRBD2; v_gene: TRBV6-4; CDR3aa: CASSPAPGLAYEQYF; CDR3nt: TGTGCCAGCAGTCCGGCCCCGGGACTAGCGTACGAGCAGTACTTC
abundance: -; j_gene: TRBJ1-2; d_gene: TRBD1; v_gene: TRBV6-1; CDR3aa: CASSEGSGGAGYTF; CDR3nt: TGTGCCAGCAGCGAAGGATCAGGGGGCGCGGGCTACACCTTC
abundance: -; j_gene: TRBJ2-2; d_gene: -; v_gene: TRBV10-1; CDR3aa: CASRSQGTGELFF; CDR3nt: TGCGCCAGCAGATCACAGGGAACCGGGGAGCTGTTTTTT
abundance: -; j_gene: TRBJ2-3; d_gene: -; v_gene: TRBV7-9; CDR3aa: CASSRLVGRRTDTQYF; CDR3nt: TGTGCCAGCAGCCGTCTGGTGGGGCGGCGCACAGATACGCAGTATTTT
abundance: -; j_gene: TRBJ2-1; d_gene: -; v_gene: TRBV7-9; CDR3aa: CASSLSPGGDEQFF; CDR3nt: TGTGCCAGCAGCTTAAGCCCAGGAGGGGATGAGCAGTTCTTC
abundance: -; j_gene: TRBJ1-3; d_gene: -; v_gene: TRBV4-1; CDR3aa: CASSLKTGLSGNTIYF; CDR3nt: TGCGCCAGCAGCCTAAAAACAGGGCTCTCTGGAAACACCATATATTTT
abundance: -; j_gene: TRBJ2-7; d_gene: TRBD1; v_gene: TRBV10-1; CDR3aa: CASSDPGTGSYEQYF; CDR3nt: TGCGCCAGCAGTGACCCTGGGACAGGGTCCTACGAGCAGTACTTC
abundance: -; j_gene: TRBJ2-3; d_gene: -; v_gene: TRBV2; CDR3aa: CASSTGVAPPADTQYF; CDR3nt: TGTGCCAGCAGCACGGGGGTAGCGCCCCCGGCAGATACGCAGTATTTT